Following are 30 T cell receptor beta chains from one sample sequenced in a study of blood T cell repertoires in COVID-19 (dated by TCRdb to between 2020 and 2021). The method was the immunoSEQ multiplex PCR assay. What TCRdb holds here is the immuneACCESS table cut down to in-frame rearrangements. Part of the clones is not present; checked against another copy, under half of the missing clones reflect an unresolved V gene, and the others are unexplained. Within this sample are around 150,000 clones, with 80% to 90% of them counted one time only. The ten largest clones add up to 8% to 11% of the sample. Sequencing used peripheral blood. The origin of the receptors is a man aged 55 to 70 with active or convalescent COVID-19.

The chain is built from TRBV28 and TRBJ2-1, with 9 bases that match TRBD1. The germline gives CDR1 MDHEN, CDR2 SYDVKM. The CDR3 spans 15 residues. The V and J ends lost 6 bases and 7 bases, in that order; junction bases with no gene match: 10. The CDR3 loop is CASSVPDRGRNEQFF. The DNA for the CDR3 is TGTGCCAGCAGCGTTCCGGACAGGGGTCGAAATGAGCAGTTCTTC.

The rearrangement links TRBV27 to TRBJ2-2, with a possible D match to TRBD1 (6 bases). V shed 6 bases and J shed 2 bases, with 10 bases lying between them. CDR3 length: 14 amino acids. The germline V gene encodes CDR1 MNHEY and CDR2 SMNVEV (reference sequence). This chain's CDR3 is CASRYRVNTGELFF. The CDR3 nucleotides read TGTGCCAGCAGGTACAGGGTAAACACCGGGGAGCTGTTTTTT.

V is TRBV25-1 and J is TRBJ1-2, with 7 bases identical to TRBD1. Germline CDR1 and CDR2: MGHDK and SYGVNS. This CDR3 region has 15 residues. V gave up 1 base and J gave up 3 bases; unmatched junction bases: 5. CDR3 coding DNA: TGTGCCAGCAGTGAATCAAAGGGGGCGGACTATGGCTACACCTTC. This codes for CASSESKGADYGYTF.

The chain joins TRBV5-1 to TRBJ1-1; D not resolved. The germline V gene has CDR1 SGHRS and CDR2 YFSETQ. The germline V and J ends were trimmed by 6 bases and 5 bases, with 17 bases remaining between them. This CDR3 has 14 residues. CDR3 nucleotide sequence: TGCGCCAGCAAGCGGTACCCGTCTGAGACTGAAGCTTTCTTT. Its translation: CASKRYPSETEAFF.

This chain joins TRBV7-3 and TRBJ2-1, with a tentative D call TRBD1 (5 bases). Germline V gene data show CDR1 as SGHTA and CDR2 as FQGTGA. Trimming stripped 0 bases from V and 5 bases from J, with 8 bases between. The CDR3 extends over 14 amino acids. The CDR3 nucleotides read TGTGCCAGCAGCTTAACGAGGACAAACAATGAGCAGTTCTTC. It encodes CASSLTRTNNEQFF.

V gene TRBV19 combines with J gene TRBJ2-2; D gene unclear. The CDR3 loop spans 12 amino acids. Germline values: CDR1 LNHDA, CDR2 SQIVND (reference sequence). V lost 6 bases to trimming and J lost 8 bases, with 10 bases between them. The CDR3 region is CASSLLVGELFF. CDR3 nucleotides: TGTGCCAGTAGCCTGTTAGTTGGGGAGCTGTTTTTT.

The genes are TRBV5-5 and TRBJ2-2, with 9 nucleotides matching TRBD1. The V gene's germline CDR1 is SGHKS and CDR2 YYEKEE (reference sequence). The CDR3 runs 16 residues. V gave up 4 bases and J gave up 1 base; unmatched junction bases: 5. CDR3 protein: CASSLKDRGNTGELFF. The CDR3 nucleotides read TGTGCCAGCAGCCTGAAGGACAGGGGGAACACCGGGGAGCTGTTTTTT.

The rearrangement links TRBV2 to TRBJ2-6; 10 bases are shared with TRBD1. Germline V gene sequence: CDR1 SNHLY, CDR2 FYNNEI. V gave up 5 bases and J gave up 3 bases; unmatched junction bases: 4. This CDR3 is built from 16 residues. The CDR3: CASSRTGGGGANVLTF. The CDR3 bases are TGTGCCAGCAGTCGGACAGGGGGAGGTGGGGCCAACGTCCTGACTTTC.

As to this clone: Other DNA sequences within the sample encode an identical CDR3. The V and J genes are TRBV19 and TRBJ2-1; 7 bases fit TRBD2. The CDR3 has 14 amino acids. Trimming removed 6 bases from V and 0 bases from J; junction bases left unmatched: 2. The germline gives CDR1 LNHDA, CDR2 SQIVND (reference sequence). CDR3 residues: CASSASGSYNEQFF. DNA of the CDR3: TGTGCCAGTAGCGCTAGCGGCTCCTACAATGAGCAGTTCTTC.

The chain is built from TRBV5-1 and TRBJ1-2; tentatively, D is TRBD1 (5 bases). The CDR3 sequence is 13 residues long. Germline CDR1 and CDR2: SGHRS and YFSETQ. Deletions cut 4 bases from V and 8 bases from J, with 15 bases between. CDR3 sequence reads: CASSGGDLKGYTF. The CDR3, as DNA: TGCGCCAGCAGCGGGGGGGATCTAAAGGGCTACACCTTC.

J is TRBJ2-6 and V is TRBV28; D unclear. This CDR3 contains 13 residues. V was clipped by 3 bases and J by 4 bases, with 4 bases between them. Per germline, CDR1 MDHEN and CDR2 SYDVKM. The CDR3 DNA follows: TGTGCCAGCAGTTTTCGGGGGGCCAACGTCCTGACTTTC. It codes for CASSFRGANVLTF.

This clone has a single count. The chain joins TRBV19 to TRBJ1-2, with unresolved D. The V gene's germline CDR1 is LNHDA and CDR2 SQIVND (reference sequence). Trimming took off 5 bases at V and 2 bases at J, with 9 bases between the two ends. The CDR3 is made up of 13 amino acids. The CDR3 here is CASSFGGNYGYTF. The DNA for the CDR3 is TGTGCCAGTAGTTTCGGAGGGAACTATGGCTACACCTTC.

This clone appeared a few times. V and J are TRBV5-1 and TRBJ2-1, with 13 bases aligning to TRBD2. The ends lost 0 bases at V and 9 bases at J; junction bases unmatched: 6. CDR3 length: 16 amino acids. Germline assignment: CDR1 SGHRS and CDR2 YFSETQ. The CDR3: CASSLARLAGGSEQFF. As DNA, the CDR3 is TGCGCCAGCAGCTTGGCCAGACTAGCGGGAGGAAGTGAGCAGTTCTTC.

This chain uses TRBV20-1 with TRBJ2-5; no clear D. Germline assignment: CDR1 DFQATT and CDR2 SNEGSKA (reference sequence). With 2 bases removed from V and 5 bases from J, the gap between germline ends came to 6 bases. CDR3 length equals 11 residues. The CDR3 coding sequence is TGCAGTGCTAGACCCTTGGAGACCCAGTACTTC. Its translation is CSARPLETQYF.

This rearrangement joins TRBV3-1 (or the pseudogene TRBV3-2) to TRBJ1-4; D remains unclear. The V end was cut by 6 bases, the J end by 0 bases, with 11 bases between. The CDR3 is made up of 15 amino acids. CDR1 and CDR2 from the germline V gene are LGHDT and YNNKEL (reference sequence). The CDR3 loop reads CASRATVATNEKLFF. In DNA, the CDR3 is TGTGCCAGCAGAGCGACGGTTGCAACTAATGAAAAACTGTTTTTT.

This sequence joins TRBV3-1 (or the pseudogene TRBV3-2) and TRBJ1-5; no firm D call. Germline V CDR1 and CDR2: LGHDT, YNNKEL (reference sequence). V lost 2 bases and J lost 4, with 9 bases in between. CDR3 length: 14 residues. CDR3: CASSQSGPNQPQHF. CDR3 in DNA: TGTGCCAGCAGCCAAAGTGGGCCAAATCAGCCCCAGCATTTT.

This clone came up a few times. The chain employs TRBV10-3 and TRBJ1-2; no clear D gene. CDR3 length: 14 amino acids. V gave up 3 bases and J gave up 5 bases, with 13 bases separating them. Germline V gene data show CDR1 as ENHRY and CDR2 as SYGVKD. CDR3 DNA sequence: TGTGCCATCAGTGATATTATCGGTAATTATGGCTACACCTTC. Translated, it gives CAISDIIGNYGYTF.

The chain joins TRBV4-1 to TRBJ2-7; 7 nucleotides line up with TRBD2. This CDR3 has 16 amino acids. CDR1 and CDR2 from the germline V gene are MGHRA and YSYEKL. With V trimmed by 0 bases and J by 4 bases, 9 bases remained unmatched. This CDR3 reads CASSQDGEGSAYEQYF. The CDR3 DNA sequence: TGCGCCAGCAGCCAAGATGGGGAGGGATCGGCTTACGAGCAGTACTTC.

This clone was counted a single time. The V gene is TRBV7-3, the J gene TRBJ1-6; weak D call: TRBD1 (6 bases). Trimming cost V 5 bases and J 0 bases, with 8 bases left between them. The length of the CDR3 is 15 residues. Germline assignment: CDR1 SGHTA and CDR2 FQGTGA. The CDR3 is CASSPDSSYNSPLHF. The CDR3 bases are TGTGCCAGCAGCCCGGACAGCTCCTATAATTCACCCCTCCACTTT. The full variable domain, its missing parts supplied by reference TRBV7-3 and TRBJ1-6, is GAGVSQTPSNKVTEKGKYVELRCDPISGHTALYWYRQSLGQGPEFLIYFQGTGAADDSGLPNDRFFAVRPEGSVSTLKIQRTERGDSAVYLCASSPDSSYNSPLHFGNGTRLTVT.

The V and J genes are TRBV15 and TRBJ2-3, with 7 bases identical to TRBD2. V lost 6 bases and J lost 3; bases outside the gene matches: 9. The CDR3 runs 15 residues. Looked up from germline, CDR1 is LNHNV and CDR2 is YYDKDF (reference sequence). CDR3 coding DNA: TGTGCCACCAGTTTACTAGCGATTGGGACAGATACGCAGTATTTT. Encoded protein: CATSLLAIGTDTQYF.

In DNA form, the CDR3 reads TGCAGCGTAAGACAGGGGACGAATTCACCCCTCCACTTT. Its protein is CSVRQGTNSPLHF. The genes are TRBV29-1 and TRBJ1-6; TRBD1 matches at 8 bases. The V and J ends lost 6 bases and 7 bases, in that order; junction bases with no gene match: 5. The CDR3 loop spans 13 amino acids. The germline CDR1 and CDR2 sequences are SQVTM and ANQGSEA.

The chain links TRBV5-1 to TRBJ2-3, with a tentative D call TRBD1 (6 bases). Germline loops: CDR1 SGHRS, CDR2 YFSETQ. V was pared by 5 bases and J by 2 bases, with 12 bases between. The CDR3 extends over 14 amino acids. CDR3 nucleotide sequence: TGCGCCAGCAGGCTACAGGGATACACAGATACGCAGTATTTT. This translates into CASRLQGYTDTQYF.

The gene calls are TRBV5-1 and TRBJ2-1; 14 positions match TRBD2. The CDR3 length is 18 residues. Looked up from germline, CDR1 is SGHRS and CDR2 is YFSETQ. V shed 3 bases, J shed 3 bases, and the junction held 8 bases outside the gene matches. The CDR3 coding sequence is TGCGCCAGCAGCTCTGGACTAGCGGGAGGAGGATACTACAATGAGCAGTTCTTC. The encoded protein is CASSSGLAGGGYYNEQFF. Drawing the rest from reference TRBV5-1 and TRBJ2-1, the complete variable domain is KAGVTQTPRYLIKTRGQQVTLSCSPISGHRSVSWYQQTPGQGLQFLFEYFSETQRNKGNFPGRFSGRQFSNSRSEMNVSTLELGDSALYLCASSSGLAGGGYYNEQFFGPGTRLTVL.

This chain links TRBV9 with TRBJ2-3; no reliable D call. CDR3 length: 14 amino acids. V lost 2 bases and J 1 base, leaving 8 bases between the germline ends. Germline V gives CDR1 SGDLS, CDR2 YYNGEE. The CDR3, as DNA: TGTGCCAGCAGCGTCACGGCGGGCACAGATACGCAGTATTTT. It yields the protein CASSVTAGTDTQYF.

The rearrangement links TRBV5-5 to TRBJ2-5; D may be TRBD1 (6 bases). V lost 3 bases, J lost 5 bases, and 14 bases lay in between. This CDR3 is 14 amino acids long. In germline, CDR1 is SGHKS, CDR2 YYEKEE (reference sequence). The CDR3 nucleotides are TGTGCCAGCAGCTCTCACAGGGAGCGGGAGACCCAGTACTTC. Its translation: CASSSHRERETQYF.

V usage is TRBV29-1 and J usage is TRBJ1-1; D call uncertain. The CDR3 totals 12 residues. Germline V gene sequence: CDR1 SQVTM, CDR2 ANQGSEA. V lost 6 bases and J lost 1, with 9 bases in between. CDR3 loop: CSVQNTNTEAFF. As DNA, the CDR3 is TGCAGCGTCCAGAACACGAACACTGAAGCTTTCTTT.

The rearrangement uses TRBV28 and TRBJ1-1, with TRBD1 as a possible D gene (6 bases). The CDR3 loop spans 14 amino acids. The germline CDR1 and CDR2 sequences are MDHEN and SYDVKM. Trimming took off 2 bases at V and 8 bases at J, with 15 bases between the two ends. CDR3 nucleotide sequence: TGTGCCAGCAGTTTAGGGGTGGGGGCCGCCGAAGCTTTCTTT. Its translation: CASSLGVGAAEAFF.

The J gene is TRBJ1-4, the V gene TRBV18, with unresolved D. CDR1 and CDR2 from the germline V gene are KGHSH and LQKENI. The CDR3 totals 16 residues. The V and J ends lost 4 bases and 0 bases respectively, with 12 bases between them. The CDR3: CASSLDRQATNEKLFF. The CDR3, as DNA: TGTGCCAGCTCACTCGACCGACAAGCAACTAATGAAAAACTGTTTTTT.

This clone appeared a few times. The gene calls are TRBV27 and TRBJ2-7; 11 bases line up with TRBD2. The CDR3 has 14 residues. CDR1 is MNHEY and CDR2 is SMNVEV in the germline V gene (reference sequence). V trimming: 5 bases; J trimming: 6 bases; junction bases outside the gene matches: 6. CDR3 nucleotides: TGTGCCAGCAGTGCCACTAGCGGGAGAGGCGAGCAGTACTTC. Translation gives CASSATSGRGEQYF.

The chain couples TRBV4-2 to TRBJ1-3; 12 bases fit TRBD1. Germline values: CDR1 LGHNA, CDR2 YNFKEQ. The CDR3 runs to 20 residues. V was pared by 4 bases and J by 0 bases, with 13 bases of the junction left unmatched. The CDR3 DNA follows: TGTGCCAGCAGCCGATACGACATGGGACAGGGGGCCGTCTCTGGAAACACCATATATTTT. It encodes CASSRYDMGQGAVSGNTIYF.